The clone carrying this T cell receptor (beta chain) was seen a single time. The sample comes from a study of blood T cell repertoires in COVID-19. Study at large: Nucleic acid was either cDNA or gDNA, and it came from T cells, B-cell-depleted T cells, or PBMCs.

Only in-frame clones appear in the TCRdb table, and some are missing; sequencing was by immunoSEQ multiplex PCR. The sample contains about 280,000 clones, roughly 85% of which appear only once. Germline loops: CDR1 LNHNV, CDR2 YYDKDF (reference sequence). This CDR3 comprises 15 residues. The V segment lost 5 bases and the J segment 0 bases; nucleotides outside the gene matches: 6. All enrollees were roughly 18 to 95 years old and from approximately 25 US areas. This chain connects TRBV15 to TRBJ2-7; 8 bases fit TRBD1. The sequencing sample was made of PBMCs or T cells enriched from blood (not recorded which). The sequence derives from a woman in her 50s who had recovered from COVID-19. The CDR3 bases are TGTGCCACCAGCGCCGGACAGGGCAGCTCCTACGAGCAGTACTTC. Protein sequence: CATSAGQGSSYEQYF.